This T cell receptor (beta chain) was recorded in a study of CD8+ T cells in alopecia areata. Following RNA extraction, reverse transcription yielded cDNA that acted as the sequencing template. Generated by immunoSEQ multiplex PCR, the TCRdb table keeps only in-frame clones and is missing some. Of about 69,000 clones detected, roughly 57% appear once; the ten largest clones hold over 15%. The V gene end was trimmed by 4 bases and the J gene end by 3 bases; junction bases not matched to a gene: 12. CDR1 and CDR2 (germline): SGHVS, FNYEAQ. CDR3 length: 17 residues. This specimen consisted of CD8+ T cells sorted from blood, obtained at week 0. The genes are TRBV7-6 and TRBJ2-1; 7 positions agree with TRBD2. This clonotype originated in a human donor with alopecia areata. The CDR3 nucleotides read TGTGCCAGCAGCTCTAAGTCTGCGGGAGCTAGCTACAATGAGCAGTTCTTC. Translating it yields CASSSKSAGASYNEQFF.